Listed below are T cell receptor beta chains from one sample, sequenced in a study of cytomegalovirus exposure and HLA in healthy donors. Profiling relied on immunoSEQ multiplex PCR, and the TCRdb table lists in-frame clones only, not all of them. The sample consists of some 130,000 clones, 55% to 80% of them appearing once. Sequenced input: PBMCs. The receptors here all came from a woman aged 40 to 49 in good health and CMV-seronegative. Each CDR3 is given with its conserved first and last residue. D genes are given only for firm matches. The size of a clone is reported for some rows only, either as once, few or many, or as a class for expanded clones.

CDR3nt: TGTGCCAGCAGCGTACGGGGGGACTACAATGAGCAGTTCTTC
CDR3aa: CASSVRGDYNEQFF
abundance: NA
v_gene: TRBV9
j_gene: TRBJ2-1
d_gene: TRBD2

CDR3nt: TGTGCCAGCAGAAGGGACAGGGCCGGGCAGCCCCAGCATTTT
CDR3aa: CASRRDRAGQPQHF
abundance: NA
v_gene: TRBV6-5
j_gene: TRBJ1-5
d_gene: TRBD1

CDR3nt: TGTGCCACCGGACCCGGGACAGGGTCCTACGAGCAGTACTTC
CDR3aa: CATGPGTGSYEQYF
abundance: once
v_gene: TRBV10-3
j_gene: TRBJ2-7
d_gene: TRBD1

CDR3nt: TGTGCCAGCAGCTCTGGACAGGCTGGCGGCTACACCTTC
CDR3aa: CASSSGQAGGYTF
abundance: NA
v_gene: TRBV5-6
j_gene: TRBJ1-2
d_gene: TRBD1

CDR3nt: TGTGCCAGCTCCTCGACTAGCGGTTCCTACGAGCAGTACTTC
CDR3aa: CASSSTSGSYEQYF
abundance: NA
v_gene: TRBV18
j_gene: TRBJ2-7
d_gene: TRBD2

CDR3nt: TGCGCCAGCAGTCAAAGGAGCCGGAACACCGGGGAGCTGTTTTTT
CDR3aa: CASSQRSRNTGELFF
abundance: NA
v_gene: TRBV23-1
j_gene: TRBJ2-2
d_gene: NA

CDR3nt: TGTGCCAGCAGTTCGACTAGCGGGGGGACAAATGAGCAGTTCTTC
CDR3aa: CASSSTSGGTNEQFF
abundance: NA
v_gene: TRBV6-5
j_gene: TRBJ2-1
d_gene: TRBD2

CDR3nt: TGTGCCAGCAGCTTAAAGTGGTTGGGGGGCTCTGGAAACACCATATATTTT
CDR3aa: CASSLKWLGGSGNTIYF
abundance: NA
v_gene: TRBV7-2
j_gene: TRBJ1-3
d_gene: NA

CDR3nt: TGCGCCAGCAGCCAAGATGCAGGGTGGAATTCACCCCTCCACTTT
CDR3aa: CASSQDAGWNSPLHF
abundance: NA
v_gene: TRBV4-3
j_gene: TRBJ1-6
d_gene: NA

CDR3nt: TGTGCCAGCAGGCGGAACACTGAAGCTTTCTTT
CDR3aa: CASRRNTEAFF
abundance: NA
v_gene: TRBV28
j_gene: TRBJ1-1
d_gene: NA